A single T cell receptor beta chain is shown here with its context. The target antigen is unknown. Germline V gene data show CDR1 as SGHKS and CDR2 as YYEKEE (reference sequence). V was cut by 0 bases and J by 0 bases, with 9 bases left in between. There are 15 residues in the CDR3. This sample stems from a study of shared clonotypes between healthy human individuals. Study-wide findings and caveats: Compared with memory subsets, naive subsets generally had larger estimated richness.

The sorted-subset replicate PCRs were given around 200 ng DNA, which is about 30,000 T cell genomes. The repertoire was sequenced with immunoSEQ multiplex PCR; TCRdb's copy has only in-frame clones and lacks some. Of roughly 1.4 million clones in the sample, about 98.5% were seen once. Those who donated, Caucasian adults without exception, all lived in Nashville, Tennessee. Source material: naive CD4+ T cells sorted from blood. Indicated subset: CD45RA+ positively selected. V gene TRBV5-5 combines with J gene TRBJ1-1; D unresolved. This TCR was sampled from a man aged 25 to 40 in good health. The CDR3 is CASSLGAPVNTEAFF. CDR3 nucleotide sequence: TGTGCCAGCAGCTTGGGGGCACCAGTGAACACTGAAGCTTTCTTT.